This TCR beta chain appears in the sequencing data of a study of T cells in Graves' hyperthyroidism and ophthalmopathy. About the study: Blood was drawn when the patient was first diagnosed and still untreated.

The germline CDR1 and CDR2 sequences are GTSNPN and SVGIG (reference sequence). With 3 bases removed from V and 5 bases from J, the gap between germline ends came to 10 bases. The CDR3 covers 12 residues. Template material for amplifying TCR beta CDR3 regions consisted of RNA transcripts. TCR CDR3 underwent first-round RT-PCR with the HTBI primer set. One entry per CDR3 protein, called by TCRdb with MiXCR from the multiplex PCR reads. The sample consists of over 700,000 distinct CDR3 sequences, approximately 40% of them appearing once. The study's findings and limits: Most clonotypes that expanded in the thyroid above 0.001 also showed up in blood. Through a model of 13 V-J features, ophthalmopathy was separated from stable hyperthyroidism. Ophthalmopathy was predicted by the model a median of approximately 6 months ahead of onset.

On this clonotype: The antigen is undetermined.

The sequence was collected from a woman in her 40s with Graves' hyperthyroidism. V usage is TRBV30 and J usage is TRBJ2-5; D is unclear. Sequencing input: blood. The CDR3 nucleotides are TGTGCCTGGAGCCCAGGTGACGAGACCCAGTACTTC. It codes for CAWSPGDETQYF. The full variable domain, its missing parts supplied by reference TRBV30 and TRBJ2-5, is SQTIHQWPATLVQPVGSPLSLECTVEGTSNPNLYWYRQAAGRGLQLLFYSVGIGQISSEVPQNLSASRPQDRQFILSSKKLLLSDSGFYLCAWSPGDETQYFGPGTRLLVL.